The 23 T cell receptor beta chains below come from one sample, sequenced in a study of T cells in Graves' hyperthyroidism and ophthalmopathy. Amplified regions were TCR beta CDR3 sequences from RNA transcripts. A first-round RT-PCR of the TCR CDR3 used the HTBI primer set. TCRdb itself ran the multiplex PCR reads through MiXCR, one entry per CDR3 protein. The sample records approximately 600,000 distinct CDR3 sequences, less than 25% being singletons. The sample consisted of blood. These receptors were collected from a man between 25 and 39 years old with Graves' ophthalmopathy.

The J gene is TRBJ2-1, the V gene TRBV7-3; maybe TRBD1 (6 bases). V was clipped by 0 bases and J by 8 bases, with 14 bases between them. The CDR3 is 15 residues long. CDR1 is SGHTA and CDR2 is FQGTGA in the germline V gene. The CDR3 nucleotides are TGTGCCAGCAGCTTAACGCCGGCAGGGGTCCATGAGCAGTTCTTC. It is translated as CASSLTPAGVHEQFF.

This clonotype has more than one count but fewer than ten. The chain is built from TRBV4-2 and TRBJ1-1; D is uncertain. The CDR3 runs 14 residues. Trimming pared 0 bases from V and 11 bases from J, leaving 16 bases between. CDR1 and CDR2 from the germline V gene are LGHNA and YNFKEQ. CDR3 amino acids: CASSQDLSGVGAFF. The DNA for the CDR3 is TGTGCCAGCAGCCAAGATCTGAGTGGGGTCGGGGCTTTCTTT.

Concerning this clonotype: An end of the junction does not agree with germline; a read error may underlie this. The V gene is TRBV7-8, the J gene TRBJ2-7; D might be TRBD2 (5 bases). There are 13 residues in the CDR3. Germline V lookup: CDR1 SGHVS, CDR2 FQNEAQ. CDR3 sequence reads: CASSLELADEQHF. The CDR3 DNA reads TGTGCCAGCAGCTTAGAGCTAGCCGACGAGCAGCACTTC. The variable domain in full, with the rest retrieved from reference TRBV7-8 and TRBJ2-7, is GAGVSQSPRYKVAKRGQDVALRCDPISGHVSLFWYQQALGQGPEFLTYFQNEAQLDKSGLPSDRFFAERPEGSVSTLKIQRTQQEDSAVYLCASSLELADEQHFGPGTRLTVT.

The chain recombines TRBV7-9 with TRBJ2-1, with D perhaps matching TRBD2 (5 bases). In germline, CDR1 is SEHNR, CDR2 FQNEAQ (reference sequence). This CDR3 has 17 residues. V was trimmed by 3 bases and J by 0 bases, leaving 15 bases between them. The CDR3 loop is CASSLSVAGLSYNEQFF. CDR3 in DNA: TGTGCCAGCAGCTTGTCGGTGGCGGGCCTCTCCTACAATGAGCAGTTCTTC. The full variable domain, rest sourced from reference TRBV7-9 and TRBJ2-1, is DTGVSQNPRHKITKRGQNVTFRCDPISEHNRLYWYRQTLGQGPEFLTYFQNEAQLEKSRLLSDRFSAERPKGSFSTLEIQRTEQGDSAMYLCASSLSVAGLSYNEQFFGPGTRLTVL.

The table lists this clonotype with many counts. The rearrangement joins TRBV5-1 to TRBJ2-1, with D uncertain. V was cut by 0 bases and J by 9 bases, with 13 bases left in between. The germline V gene has CDR1 SGHRS and CDR2 YFSETQ. The CDR3 is 14 amino acids. DNA for the CDR3: TGCGCCAGCAGCTTGGGTGTAGGAGCAGGTGAGCAGTTCTTC. Encoded protein: CASSLGVGAGEQFF.

This rearrangement joins TRBV11-2 to TRBJ2-2, with D perhaps assigned TRBD1 or TRBD2 (5 bases each). The CDR3 consists of 15 residues. The V end was cut by 3 bases, the J end by 1 base, with 9 bases between. Germline assignment: CDR1 SGHAT and CDR2 FQNNGV. The CDR3 here is CASSFRDLNTGELFF. As DNA, the CDR3 is TGTGCCAGCAGCTTCCGGGACCTGAACACCGGGGAGCTGTTTTTT. The full variable domain, in which reference TRBV11-2 and TRBJ2-2 provide the parts outside the CDR3, is EAGVAQSPRYKIIEKRQSVAFWCNPISGHATLYWYQQILGQGPKLLIQFQNNGVVDDSQLPKDRFSAERLKGVDSTLKIQPAKLEDSAVYLCASSFRDLNTGELFFGEGSRLTVL.

This clonotype came up many times. This chain joins TRBV2 and TRBJ2-7; D call uncertain. From germline, CDR1 is SNHLY and CDR2 FYNNEI. The V end lost 5 bases, the J end lost 6 bases, and 17 bases lay between the germline ends. The CDR3 covers 14 residues. The CDR3 DNA reads TGTGCCAGCAGTTCACCGAGCCAATTGTCCGAGCAGTACTTC. The encoded protein is CASSSPSQLSEQYF.

This clonotype was observed a few times. The CDR3: CASSLRDWSSYEQYF. CDR3 sequence (DNA): TGTGCCAGCAGCTTAAGGGACTGGAGCTCCTACGAGCAGTACTTC. The chain uses TRBV13 and TRBJ2-7; D is possibly TRBD2 (6 bases). Per the germline V gene, CDR1 is PRHDT and CDR2 is FYEKMQ (reference sequence). The CDR3 contains 15 residues. V was clipped by 2 bases and J by 0 bases, with 11 bases between them.

The gene calls are TRBV20-1 and TRBJ2-7, with D unresolved. The V and J ends lost 5 bases and 6 bases respectively, with 17 bases between them. From germline, CDR1 is DFQATT and CDR2 SNEGSKA (reference sequence). CDR3 length: 13 amino acids. CDR3 bases: TGCAGTGCTGGCGAGCCGCAACTTTCCGAGCAGTACTTC. Translation: CSAGEPQLSEQYF.

The rearrangement joins TRBV2 to TRBJ2-2; 7 bases align to TRBD1. Germline trimming cut 4 bases from V and 0 bases from J; bases unmatched to any gene: 2. The CDR3 covers 15 residues. From germline, CDR1 is SNHLY and CDR2 FYNNEI. The CDR3 nucleotides read TGTGCCAGCAGTGCGCAGGGGGCGAACACCGGGGAGCTGTTTTTT. Translating it yields CASSAQGANTGELFF.

This clonotype was observed at least ten times. The chain combines TRBV6-1 with TRBJ2-5; unclear D gene. The CDR3 spans 11 residues. V was trimmed by 7 bases and J by 11 bases, leaving 14 bases between them. Germline V gene sequence: CDR1 MNHNS, CDR2 SASEGT. The CDR3 protein is CASNQAGKQYF. Written as DNA, the CDR3 is TGTGCCAGCAACCAGGCCGGTAAACAGTACTTC.

The gene calls are TRBV14 and TRBJ2-7; D might be TRBD1 or TRBD2, each matching 6 bases. V was shortened by 4 bases and J by 6 bases, with 13 bases between the two germline ends. The CDR3 is 13 residues long. Germline values: CDR1 SGHDN, CDR2 FVKESK. The chain's CDR3 is CASSRGAQSEQYF. The DNA of the CDR3 is TGTGCCAGCAGCCGGGGGGCGCAGTCCGAGCAGTACTTC.

There are a few counts of this clonotype. This chain links TRBV30 with TRBJ1-1; tentatively, D is TRBD1 (6 bases). V lost 3 bases to trimming and J lost 0 bases, with 11 bases between them. The CDR3 runs to 14 residues. Germline loops: CDR1 GTSNPN, CDR2 SVGIG (reference sequence). CDR3 protein: CAWSPRGMNTEAFF. The DNA of the CDR3 is TGTGCCTGGAGCCCGAGGGGGATGAACACTGAAGCTTTCTTT.

This clonotype has a count of ten or more. The chain joins TRBV2 to TRBJ2-7; 10 bases agree with TRBD1. V was clipped by 6 bases and J by 5 bases; unmatched bases: 10. CDR3 length: 15 residues. Germline lookup yields CDR1 SNHLY and CDR2 FYNNEI. CDR3 amino acids: CASRLYGTGVNEQYF. CDR3 coding DNA: TGTGCCAGCAGGTTATACGGGACAGGGGTCAACGAGCAGTACTTC.

There are many counts of this clonotype. J is TRBJ1-5 and V is TRBV18, with a weak D call TRBD1 (5 bases). The CDR3 is made up of 13 amino acids. V was clipped by 6 bases and J by 4 bases, with 10 bases between them. CDR1 and CDR2 from the germline V gene are KGHSH and LQKENI. The CDR3 loop is CASSPGRNQPQHF. The DNA for the CDR3 is TGTGCCAGCTCCCCGGGACGGAATCAGCCCCAGCATTTT.

This clonotype turned up a few times. The chain carries TRBV20-1 and TRBJ2-1; the match to TRBD1 covers 11 bases. Germline trimming cut 5 bases from V and 10 bases from J; bases unmatched to any gene: 10. The germline gives CDR1 DFQATT, CDR2 SNEGSKA (reference sequence). The CDR3 sequence is 14 residues long. This CDR3 is CSARTGTGGGEQFF. Written as DNA, the CDR3 is TGCAGTGCTCGAACCGGGACAGGGGGTGGGGAGCAGTTCTTC.

A remark on this clonotype: A read error may explain this, as a much larger clone is one base away. This chain joins TRBV20-1 and TRBJ2-1, with a weak D call TRBD2 (6 bases). Germline V CDR1 and CDR2: DFQATT, SNEGSKA (reference sequence). Trimming took 3 bases from V and 2 from J, leaving 14 bases between them. This CDR3 comprises 15 residues. The CDR3 reads CSARGWEDPYNEQFF. Written as DNA, the CDR3 is TGCAGTGCTAGGGGTTGGGAGGACCCCTACAATGAGCAGTTCTTC.

Of note for this clonotype: At one end, the junction sequence differs from germline, possibly due to a read error. This chain links TRBV7-7 with TRBJ2-3; D perhaps matches TRBD1 (6 bases). CDR1 is SSHAT and CDR2 is FNYEAQ in the germline V gene (reference sequence). The CDR3 is 15 residues long. CDR3: CASSLAGGSGDTQYF. As DNA, the CDR3 is TGTGCTAGCAGCTTAGCTGGGGGCTCGGGAGATACGCAGTATTTT.

This clonotype was counted between two and nine times. The gene calls are TRBV2 and TRBJ1-3; D gene unclear. V lost 8 bases, J lost 4 bases, and 9 bases lay in between. The germline gives CDR1 SNHLY, CDR2 FYNNEI. The CDR3 sequence is 12 residues long. CDR3 sequence (DNA): TGTGCCAGCGCGGAAGACGGAAACACCATATATTTT. Residues: CASAEDGNTIYF.

This clonotype was observed many times. The chain is built from TRBV7-2 and TRBJ1-2; D gene unclear. Looked up from germline, CDR1 is SGHTA and CDR2 is FQGNSA. This CDR3 is built from 13 residues. Trimming took 1 base from V and 8 from J, leaving 11 bases between them. The CDR3 here is CASSLGIGCGYTF. CDR3 bases: TGTGCCAGCAGCTTAGGTATCGGTTGCGGCTACACCTTC.

This clonotype was seen ten or more times. The gene calls are TRBV11-3 and TRBJ2-1; 9 nucleotides match TRBD1. J gave up 6 bases and V 4 bases, and 7 bases lay outside the gene matches. CDR3 size: 15 residues. The V gene's germline CDR1 is SGHNT and CDR2 YENEEA. The CDR3 reads CASSSGTGQANEQFF. For the CDR3, the DNA is TGTGCCAGCAGCTCCGGGACAGGGCAGGCCAATGAGCAGTTCTTC.

This clonotype was found a few times. The DNA for the CDR3 is TGTGCCAGCCATGGAGGGGGGTACGAGAACACTGAAGCTTTCTTT. It translates to CASHGGGYENTEAFF. J is TRBJ1-1 and V is TRBV25-1, with D perhaps TRBD1 (6 bases). This CDR3 contains 15 residues. Trimming removed 8 bases at V and 1 base at J, with 17 bases between. Germline V gene lookup returns CDR1 MGHDK and CDR2 SYGVNS. Complete variable domain (other parts from reference TRBV25-1 and TRBJ1-1): EADIYQTPRYLVIGTGKKITLECSQTMGHDKMYWYQQDPGMELHLIHYSYGVNSTEKGDLSSESTVSRIRTEHFPLTLESARPSHTSQYLCASHGGGYENTEAFFGQGTRLTVV.

The V and J genes are TRBV3-1 and TRBJ2-5, with TRBD2 matching 9 bases. V lost 1 base and J lost 5; bases outside the gene matches: 8. Germline lookup yields CDR1 LGHDT and CDR2 YNNKEL (reference sequence). The length of the CDR3 is 16 residues. CDR3 sequence (DNA): TGTGCCAGCAGCCAAGTGAGGCTGAGCGGGAGGGAGACCCAGTACTTC. It yields the protein CASSQVRLSGRETQYF.